This T cell receptor (beta chain) originates from a study of CD8 T cells in Susac syndrome. In germline, CDR1 is LNHNV, CDR2 YYDKDF (reference sequence). Between the trimmed V and J ends, which lost 5 bases and 5 bases, there was a span of 16 bases. This CDR3 has 15 amino acids. Random-hexamer reverse transcription was applied to 0.5 to 1 ug RNA. The amplification used immunoSEQ multiplex PCR on TCR beta CDR3; it spanned 54 Vbeta and 13 Jbeta. MiXCR, applied by TCRdb to the immunoSEQ multiplex PCR reads, yields one record per CDR3 protein. The table lists about 77,000 distinct CDR3 sequences, 93% of them singletons.

The specimen sequenced was CD4+ T cells from PBMCs. The TCR originated in a human donor with Susac syndrome. V gene TRBV15 combines with J gene TRBJ1-5, with TRBD1 as a possible D gene (6 bases). CDR3 amino acids: CATSGGAGDHQPQHF. The CDR3 DNA sequence: TGTGCCACCAGCGGAGGCGCAGGGGATCATCAGCCCCAGCATTTT.